This T cell receptor beta chain was retrieved from a study of shared clonotypes between healthy human individuals. Germline loops: CDR1 SGHTA, CDR2 FQGTGA. CDR3 size: 18 residues. Trimming pared 0 bases from V and 0 bases from J, leaving 14 bases between. Evenly divided among several immunoSEQ plates was the genomic DNA of each subset. Assay used: immunoSEQ multiplex PCR; TCRdb lists only in-frame clones, some missing. The sample includes 2 million to 2.5 million clones, 90% to 95% of them seen just once. None of the donors, who were healthy HIV-negative adults, had recently had acute infections or vaccinations.

This chain links TRBV7-3 with TRBJ2-2, with D tentatively TRBD1 or TRBD2 (5 bases each). Sequencing was performed on naive CD4+ T cells from PBMCs. Subset described: CD45RA+ positively selected. The TCR originated in a man aged 18 to 30 in good health. Some clones in this sample may be carry-over from other donors' samples. Here the CDR3 DNA reads TGTGCCAGCAGCTTAACCTCGGTAGGGACCGCGAACACCGGGGAGCTGTTTTTT. This codes for CASSLTSVGTANTGELFF.